Following are 5 T cell receptor beta chains from one sample sequenced in a study of blood T cell repertoires in COVID-19. Assay: immunoSEQ multiplex PCR; the TCRdb copy retains only in-frame clones and omits some. The sample lists 70,000 or so clones, 85% to 90% seen once, with around 40% in the top ten. The sample taken for sequencing was peripheral blood. The receptors come from a woman aged 80 or older with active or convalescent COVID-19.

The rearrangement uses TRBV7-2 and TRBJ1-1; D gene uncertain. Trimming cost V 0 bases and J 0 bases, with 8 bases left between them. Germline assignment: CDR1 SGHTA and CDR2 FQGNSA. The CDR3 covers 15 residues. The CDR3 spells CASSLASSVNTEAFF. In DNA form, the CDR3 reads TGTGCCAGCAGCTTAGCTTCGTCCGTGAACACTGAAGCTTTCTTT.

This sequence joins TRBV7-2 and TRBJ2-7; maybe TRBD2 (6 bases). Germline V gene sequence: CDR1 SGHTA, CDR2 FQGNSA. V lost 2 bases and J lost 2, with 16 bases in between. The CDR3 contains 16 residues. In DNA, the CDR3 is TGTGCCAGCAGCTTAAATCCCCTAGCGCCCCCCTACGAGCAGTACTTC. Encoded protein: CASSLNPLAPPYEQYF.

The J gene is TRBJ1-1, the V gene TRBV7-3; no firm D call. Germline values: CDR1 SGHTA, CDR2 FQGTGA. The CDR3 extends over 15 amino acids. V lost 1 base, J lost 1 base, and 10 bases lay in between. The CDR3 DNA reads TGTGCCAGCAGCTTAAGCCCGAACGGGAACACTGAAGCTTTCTTT. Protein product: CASSLSPNGNTEAFF.

CDR3 sequence (DNA): TGTGCCGCATCTGGGGGGGGCGAGCAGTACTTC. It translates to CAASGGGEQYF. This chain uses TRBV19 with TRBJ2-7; 7 bases line up with TRBD2. This CDR3 has 11 residues. Germline V gene data show CDR1 as LNHDA and CDR2 as SQIVND (reference sequence). Trimming took 11 bases from V and 6 from J; bases not matched to a gene: 7.

The chain couples TRBV19 to TRBJ2-7, with TRBD2 as a possible D gene (5 bases). From germline, CDR1 is LNHDA and CDR2 SQIVND (reference sequence). The CDR3 length is 13 residues. V was clipped by 4 bases and J by 2 bases, with 9 bases between them. Here the CDR3 reads CASSTPTTYEQYF. As DNA, the CDR3 is TGTGCCAGTAGTACTCCGACTACCTACGAGCAGTACTTC. Full variable domain (outside the CDR3, taken from reference TRBV19 and TRBJ2-7): DGGITQSPKYLFRKEGQNVTLSCEQNLNHDAMYWYRQDPGQGLRLIYYSQIVNDFQKGDIAEGYSVSREKKESFPLTVTSAQKNPTAFYLCASSTPTTYEQYFGPGTRLTVT.